This TCR beta chain was identified in a study of blood T cell repertoires in COVID-19. Study-level information: Samples of COVID-19 (acute and convalescent) were obtained from the United States, Italy and Spain. PBMCs, B-cell-depleted T cells, or T cells provided the cDNA or gDNA that made up the material.

Germline V gives CDR1 SGHNT, CDR2 YYREEE (reference sequence). J lost 4 bases, V lost 1 base, and 2 bases had no gene match. This CDR3 region has 14 residues. In the original workflow: It was from reference gene primer amplification that nucleated cell counts were estimated. TCRdb's copy holds only in-frame clones and misses some; the assay was immunoSEQ multiplex PCR. Clonal size and the V and J genes are those of that table, whereas D and trimming came from the DNA. The sample has more than 65,000 clones, approximately 85% seen once. Material: peripheral blood. The TCR was taken from a man older than 75 with acute or convalescent COVID-19. The chain links TRBV5-4 to TRBJ2-3, with 8 bases matching TRBD2. The CDR3 sequence: CASSLTGGADTQYF. The DNA for the CDR3 is TGTGCCAGCAGCTTGACGGGAGGGGCAGATACGCAGTATTTT.